This T cell receptor (beta chain) derives from a study of metastatic and nonmetastatic thyroid tumors. The wider study: From malignant and benign thyroid patients, repertoires in blood and in tumor or nodule tissue were compared. Findings and limits, study-wide: The study reportedly found significantly higher TCR beta diversity in malignant thyroid tumors than benign nodules, in blood and tumor.

Not a single patient had been given any form of treatment at any point before undergoing thyroid surgery. This clone was counted only a few times. Its antigen is not identified. A much more abundant neighbour one base away suggests this may be a read error. Other DNA sequences of this sample code for an identical CDR3. V gave up 4 bases and J gave up 3 bases, with 5 bases separating them. There are 12 residues in the CDR3. Germline CDR1 and CDR2: SGHNT and YYREEE (reference sequence). Per the original methods: Clinicopathological groups of papillary thyroid cancer showed CDR3 differences that were used to build a distant-metastasis classifier. TCRdb reassembled clones from the PCR reads with MiXCR. V and J calls and clone size were set by TCRdb, not the authors. The profile shows 9,000 to 15,000 clones, approximately 29% of them singletons.

The chain combines TRBV5-4 with TRBJ2-1; D unresolved. The specimen sequenced was tumor tissue. The sequence came from a female donor with papillary thyroid cancer or a benign thyroid nodule (not recorded which). Some clones in this sample may be carry-over from other donors' samples. DNA for the CDR3: TGTGCCAGCAGCAGGGACTACAATGAGCAGTTCTTC. It encodes CASSRDYNEQFF.